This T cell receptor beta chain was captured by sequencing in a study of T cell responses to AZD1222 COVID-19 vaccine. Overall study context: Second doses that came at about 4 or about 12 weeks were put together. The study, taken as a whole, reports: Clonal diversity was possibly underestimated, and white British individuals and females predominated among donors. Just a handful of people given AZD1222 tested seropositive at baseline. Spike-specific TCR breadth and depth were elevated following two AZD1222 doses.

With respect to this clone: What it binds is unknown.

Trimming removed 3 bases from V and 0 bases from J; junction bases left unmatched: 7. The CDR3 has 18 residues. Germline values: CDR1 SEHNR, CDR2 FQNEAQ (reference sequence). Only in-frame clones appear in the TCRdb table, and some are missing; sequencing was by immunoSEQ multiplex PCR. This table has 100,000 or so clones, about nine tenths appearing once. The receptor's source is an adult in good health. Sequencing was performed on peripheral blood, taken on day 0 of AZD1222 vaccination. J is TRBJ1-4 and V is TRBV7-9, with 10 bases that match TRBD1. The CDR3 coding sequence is TGTGCCAGCAGCTTGGGACAGGGGAGAGGGGCAACTAATGAAAAACTGTTTTTT. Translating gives CASSLGQGRGATNEKLFF.